The 9 T cell receptor beta chains below were found in one sample sequenced in a study of control samples from healthy donors and cancer patients. Sequencing was performed with immunoSEQ multiplex PCR; in TCRdb, only in-frame clones are kept and a portion is missing. The profile covers about 12,000 clones, with over 75% appearing a single time and 2.5% to 3% taken by the ten largest. What was sequenced was formalin-fixed, paraffin-embedded tissue. Source of these receptors: a male donor with melanoma.

The chain uses TRBV2 and TRBJ1-1, with D unresolved. CDR3 length: 13 amino acids. Germline V gene data show CDR1 as SNHLY and CDR2 as FYNNEI. V lost 6 bases, J lost 0 bases, and 8 bases lay in between. The CDR3 sequence: CASRPGMNTEAFF. For the CDR3, the DNA is TGTGCCAGCAGGCCGGGAATGAACACTGAAGCTTTCTTT.

The chain links TRBV30 to TRBJ2-6; D may be TRBD1 (6 bases). The CDR3 consists of 17 residues. Germline CDR1 reads GTSNPN; CDR2 reads SVGIG (reference sequence). Deletions cut 2 bases from V and 0 bases from J, with 14 bases between. This CDR3 reads CAWSIGMDSSGANVLTF. The DNA for the CDR3 is TGTGCCTGGAGTATCGGGATGGACAGCTCTGGGGCCAACGTCCTGACTTTC. Full variable domain (remainder filled in from reference TRBV30 and TRBJ2-6): SQTIHQWPATLVQPVGSPLSLECTVEGTSNPNLYWYRQAAGRGLQLLFYSVGIGQISSEVPQNLSASRPQDRQFILSSKKLLLSDSGFYLCAWSIGMDSSGANVLTFGAGSRLTVL.

The chain combines TRBV9 with TRBJ1-1; D ambiguous. The CDR3 spans 13 residues. CDR1 and CDR2 from the germline V gene are SGDLS and YYNGEE. Deletions cut 0 bases from V and 8 bases from J, with 11 bases between. The CDR3 is CASSVGSGMEAFF. The CDR3 DNA sequence: TGTGCCAGCAGCGTAGGTTCGGGAATGGAAGCTTTCTTT.

The chain has TRBV5-1 and TRBJ1-1; a weak D match, TRBD1 (5 bases). Germline-derived CDR1 and CDR2 are SGHRS and YFSETQ. CDR3 length: 14 residues. Trimming stripped 4 bases from V and 9 bases from J, with 19 bases between. The CDR3 coding sequence is TGCGCCAGCAGCCTGGACACCGGAACGGGGAAAGCTTTCTTT. As protein: CASSLDTGTGKAFF.

V usage is TRBV7-2 and J usage is TRBJ2-5, with D perhaps TRBD1 (5 bases). Germline CDR1 is SGHTA and CDR2 is FQGNSA. Trimming took off 1 base at V and 4 bases at J, with 13 bases between the two ends. The CDR3 covers 15 residues. In DNA, the CDR3 is TGTGCCAGCAGCTTAGTTAAGGGGCCGGGAGAGACCCAGTACTTC. This encodes CASSLVKGPGETQYF.

The chain uses TRBV4-1 and TRBJ1-2; no firm D call. V dropped 1 base and J dropped 6 bases, with 12 bases sitting between them. This CDR3 comprises 14 residues. Germline assignment: CDR1 MGHRA and CDR2 YSYEKL. The CDR3 nucleotides are TGCGCCAGCAGCCAAGCGCAGAACACTAATGGCTACACCTTC. Amino acids: CASSQAQNTNGYTF.

This clone was seen a few times. This chain joins TRBV10-3 and TRBJ1-6; 7 bases agree with TRBD1. Losses at the gene ends were 7 bases for V and 4 bases for J; bases not matched to a gene: 4. Germline CDR1 reads ENHRY; CDR2 reads SYGVKD. This CDR3 has 14 residues. CDR3 amino acids: CAITQGVYNSPLHF. DNA for the CDR3: TGTGCCATCACCCAGGGGGTTTATAATTCACCCCTCCACTTT.

The rearrangement uses TRBV28 and TRBJ1-1, with D tentatively TRBD1 (6 bases). Germline-derived CDR1 and CDR2 are MDHEN and SYDVKM. The CDR3 has 13 residues. V dropped 5 bases and J dropped 11 bases, with 18 bases sitting between them. CDR3 amino acids: CASSANRAFGAFF. CDR3 DNA sequence: TGTGCCAGCAGTGCAAACAGGGCCTTCGGGGCTTTCTTT.

The rearrangement links TRBV5-1 to TRBJ2-7; 8 bases match TRBD2. CDR1 is SGHRS and CDR2 is YFSETQ in the germline V gene. Trimming cost V 0 bases and J 2 bases; bases outside gene matches: 4. The CDR3 extends over 15 amino acids. CDR3 protein: CASSLGAGVTYEQYV. CDR3 DNA sequence: TGCGCCAGCAGCTTGGGAGCGGGAGTCACCTACGAGCAGTACGTC.